This is a list of T cell receptor beta chains from one sample in a study of human T cells and chemical hapten exposure. TCRdb used MiXCR to reprocess the RACE reads, holding one entry per CDR3 protein. The profile shows about 82,000 distinct CDR3 sequences, roughly 13% of them singletons. The source was whole blood, collected in connection with sensitization to the hapten diphenylcyclopropenone (DPC). Source of these receptors: a woman between 50 and 59 years old with alopecia areata. Some clones in this sample may be carry-over from other donors' samples. CDR3s include the opening cysteine and the closing phenylalanine or tryptophan. Fields, in order: J gene, V gene, D gene, clone size, CDR3 protein, CDR3 DNA. A D gene is named only where the DNA matches it firmly. Some rows mark clone size as missing; the rest say once, few, many or name a class of expanded clone.

>TRBJ2-1|TRBV25-1|.|few
CASSPVGANEQFF
TGTGCCAGCAGTCCCGTCGGAGCCAATGAGCAGTTCTTC
>TRBJ2-3|TRBV29-1|.|few
CSTHLASGTDTQYF
TGCAGCACCCATTTGGCTAGCGGCACAGATACGCAGTATTTT
>TRBJ2-1|TRBV20-1|.|few
CSARARMVDNEQFF
TGCAGTGCTAGGGCCCGAATGGTGGACAATGAGCAGTTCTTC
>TRBJ2-1|TRBV7-2|.|.
CVSTIHVGNEQFF
TGTGTCAGCACCATCCATGTGGGTAATGAGCAGTTCTTC
>TRBJ1-1|TRBV10-3|.|few
CAISEVGVGGTEAFF
TGTGCCATCAGTGAGGTCGGGGTCGGGGGCACTGAAGCTTTCTTT
>TRBJ2-7|TRBV29-1|TRBD2|few
CSVGTSGDYEQYF
TGCAGCGTTGGGACTAGCGGGGACTACGAGCAGTACTTC
>TRBJ2-3|TRBV29-1|.|once
CSVEGAPAPDTQYF
TGCAGCGTTGAAGGGGCCCCTGCCCCAGATACGCAGTATTTT
>TRBJ1-3|TRBV27|TRBD1|many
CASREQGPRNTIYF
TGTGCCAGCAGGGAACAGGGGCCCAGAAACACCATATATTTT
>TRBJ1-6|TRBV18|TRBD1|few
CASSPVPTGERSYNSPLHF
TGTGCCAGCTCACCTGTCCCTACAGGGGAGCGGTCCTATAATTCACCCCTCCACTTT
>TRBJ1-3|TRBV29-1|.|few
CSVRSHSGNTIYF
TGCAGCGTTCGGTCCCACTCTGGAAACACCATATATTTT
>TRBJ2-1|TRBV5-1|TRBD2|many
CASSPRTSGQQFF
TGCGCCAGCAGCCCCAGGACTAGCGGCCAGCAGTTCTTC
>TRBJ2-7|TRBV20-1|.|once
CSARGPSGYEEYF
TGCAGTGCTAGAGGGCCATCGGGGTACGAGGAGTACTTC
>TRBJ2-2|TRBV7-9|.|.
CASSLSLAATGELFF
TGTGCCAGCAGCTTATCACTAGCCGCCACCGGGGAGCTGTTTTTT
>TRBJ1-4|TRBV6-6|.|.
CASSYGATNEKLFF
TGTGCCAGCAGTTACGGGGCAACTAATGAAAAACTGTTTTTT
>TRBJ2-7|TRBV6-5|TRBD2|.
CASSPTRTSGGYEQYF
TGTGCCAGCAGCCCGACCCGGACTAGCGGGGGCTACGAGCAGTACTTC
>TRBJ1-2|TRBV28|.|many
CASSRISRGGYTF
TGTGCCAGCAGTCGAATTTCAAGGGGTGGCTACACCTTC
>TRBJ1-5|TRBV2|.|many
CASSEGIRVLHF
TGTGCCAGCAGTGAAGGGATTCGGGTACTGCATTTT
>TRBJ1-5|TRBV29-1|.|.
CSVEDPGMSQHF
TGCAGCGTTGAAGATCCGGGTATGTCCCAGCATTTT
>TRBJ2-1|TRBV2|TRBD1|many
CASSMTGTENEQFF
TGTGCCAGCAGTATGACCGGGACAGAGAATGAGCAGTTCTTC
>TRBJ2-6|TRBV3-1|TRBD2|few
CASSQVRLAGVSGANVLTF
TGTGCCAGCAGCCAAGTGCGCCTAGCGGGAGTCTCTGGGGCCAACGTCCTGACTTTC
>TRBJ1-1|TRBV12-3/TRBV12-4|.|.
CASSLRDEAFF
TGTGCCAGCAGTTTAAGGGATGAAGCTTTCTTT
>TRBJ2-1|TRBV6-2/TRBV6-3|TRBD2|.
CATHTGLAPNEQFF
TGTGCCACTCACACGGGACTAGCGCCTAATGAGCAGTTCTTC